The clone carrying this T cell receptor (beta chain) was observed a single time. TCRdb keeps only in-frame clones here, not all; method: immunoSEQ multiplex PCR. This table has roughly 150,000 clones, more than 75% appearing once. The sample comes from a study of blood T cell repertoires in COVID-19. Study-level information: There were acute and convalescent COVID-19 samples, and they came from the United States, Italy and Spain. The cDNA or gDNA used as material had been derived from T cells, B-cell-depleted T cells, or PBMCs.

Trimming cost V 2 bases and J 4 bases; bases outside gene matches: 7. The germline V gene has CDR1 LGHDT and CDR2 YNNKEL (reference sequence). This CDR3 comprises 15 residues. Clinical histories supplied by participants themselves formed the basis of cohort assignment. Symptom resolution, clearance, or two negative PCRs marked donors in Cohort 3 as recovered. The V call is TRBV3-1 (or the pseudogene TRBV3-2), the J call TRBJ1-2; 7 nucleotides align to TRBD1. The sample comprised PBMCs or T cells enriched from blood (not recorded which). This TCR was sampled from a woman aged 45-65 years who had recovered from COVID-19. The CDR3 DNA is TGTGCCAGCAGCCAAACCTGGGCAGGGGGCTATGGCTACACCTTC. This codes for CASSQTWAGGYGYTF.